This TCR beta chain was sequenced for a study of response to subunit inactivated influenza vaccine. Germline V gene lookup returns CDR1 LNHDA and CDR2 SQIVND (reference sequence). This CDR3 contains 15 residues. V dropped 6 bases and J dropped 3; count of bases not matched to a gene: 7. MiXCR, run by TCRdb on the RT-PCR reads, gives a single entry per CDR3 protein. The sample comprises about 570,000 distinct CDR3 sequences, around 11% of which are singletons, and about 11% rests with the top ten. This clonotype was detected many times. This same sample was also part of a study on T cells expressing NK-cell markers. That investigation notes: 5'RACE template switching built TCR beta cDNA with unique molecular identifiers. With respect to HCMV, most of the eight sequenced donors were seropositive, and one was seronegative.

The rearrangement uses TRBV19 and TRBJ2-1; 8 bases line up with TRBD1. This receptor was taken from a man over 45 who received an inactivated influenza vaccine. The sequencing here drew on PBMCs from blood, taken on the day of vaccination. The CDR3, as DNA: TGTGCCAGTAGACTAGACAGGGGTGGCTACAATGAGCAGTTCTTC. It codes for CASRLDRGGYNEQFF.